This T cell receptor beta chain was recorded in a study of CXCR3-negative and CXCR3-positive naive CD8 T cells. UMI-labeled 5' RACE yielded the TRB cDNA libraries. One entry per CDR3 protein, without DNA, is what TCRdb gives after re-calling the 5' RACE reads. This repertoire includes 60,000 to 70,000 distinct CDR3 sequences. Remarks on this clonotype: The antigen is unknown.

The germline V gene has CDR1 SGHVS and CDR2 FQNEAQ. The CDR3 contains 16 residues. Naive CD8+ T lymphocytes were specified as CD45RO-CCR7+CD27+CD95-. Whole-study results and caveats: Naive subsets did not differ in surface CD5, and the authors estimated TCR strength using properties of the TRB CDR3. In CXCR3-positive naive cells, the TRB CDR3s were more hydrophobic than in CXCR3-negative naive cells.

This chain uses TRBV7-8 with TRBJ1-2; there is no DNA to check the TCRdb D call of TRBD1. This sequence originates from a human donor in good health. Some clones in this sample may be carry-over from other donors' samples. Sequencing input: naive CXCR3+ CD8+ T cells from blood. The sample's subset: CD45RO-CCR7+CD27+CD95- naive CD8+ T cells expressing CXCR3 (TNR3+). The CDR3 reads CASSPLSGTGNSGYTF. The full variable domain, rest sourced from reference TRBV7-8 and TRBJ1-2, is GAGVSQSPRYKVAKRGQDVALRCDPISGHVSLFWYQQALGQGPEFLTYFQNEAQLDKSGLPSDRFFAERPEGSVSTLKIQRTQQEDSAVYLCASSPLSGTGNSGYTFGSGTRLTVV.